This T cell receptor (beta chain) originates from a study of neurological immune-mediated disorders. Study results and limitations: HTLV-1-associated myelopathy had the most TCR clonal expansion, and multiple sclerosis had the least, less than healthy controls.

This clonotype occurred many times. Its antigen is not identified. The team produced cDNA through 5'RACE using 10-nucleotide random UMIs. TCRdb re-called the 5' RACE reads through MiXCR, storing one row per CDR3 protein. The sample contains approximately 26,000 distinct CDR3 sequences, roughly 2.5% of which appear only once. V dropped 2 bases and J dropped 0 bases, with 8 bases sitting between them. Germline V CDR1 and CDR2: MNHEY, SMNVEV (reference sequence). This CDR3 is built from 15 residues. Where libraries were unsorted, they were derived from 2 million PBMCs stored at -80 degrees C. The chain recombines TRBV27 with TRBJ2-1; TRBD1 is a possible D gene (5 bases). Source material: PBMCs. The sequence derives from a woman aged 50 to 60 with multiple sclerosis. The CDR3 region has the DNA TGTGCCAGCAGTTTACAGGGTCTCTCCTACAATGAGCAGTTCTTC. It yields the protein CASSLQGLSYNEQFF.